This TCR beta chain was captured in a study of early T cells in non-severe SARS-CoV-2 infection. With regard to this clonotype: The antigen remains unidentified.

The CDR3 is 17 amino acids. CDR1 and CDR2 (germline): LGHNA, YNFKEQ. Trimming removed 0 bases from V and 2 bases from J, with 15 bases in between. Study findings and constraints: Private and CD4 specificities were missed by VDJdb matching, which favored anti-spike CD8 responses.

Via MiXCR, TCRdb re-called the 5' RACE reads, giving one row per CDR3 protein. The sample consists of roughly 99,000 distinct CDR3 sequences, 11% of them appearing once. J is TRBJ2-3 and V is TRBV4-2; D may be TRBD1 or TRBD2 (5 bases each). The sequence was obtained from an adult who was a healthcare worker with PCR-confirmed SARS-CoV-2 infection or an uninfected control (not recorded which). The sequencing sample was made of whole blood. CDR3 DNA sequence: TGTGCCAGCAGCCAAGATAGAGGGACGCTTAACACAGATACGCAGTATTTT. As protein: CASSQDRGTLNTDTQYF.